The following is a T cell receptor beta chain sequence with its context. Its target is unknown. Libraries were prepared by immunoSEQ multiplex PCR; TCRdb keeps only in-frame clonotypes and omits some of them. The sample yields 2 million to 3 million clones, 93% seen once. The data derive from a study of shared clonotypes between healthy human individuals. Background on the study: There were three CD4 naive, three CD4 memory, two CD8 naive and one CD8 memory plates per donor. General observations from the study: Of the naive CD4 clonotypes, roughly 5% were shared across a handful of donors. Naive subsets tended to show greater estimated richness than memory subsets. Against clonotypes common to all four donors, non-shared ones had lower generation probabilities.

Trimming cost V 4 bases and J 5 bases, with 12 bases left between them. Per germline, CDR1 SGHNT and CDR2 YENEEA. This CDR3 contains 14 residues. The sequence derives from a man aged 18 to 35 in good health. Some clones in this sample may be carry-over from other donors' samples. This sequence joins TRBV11-3 and TRBJ2-1; D possibly corresponds to TRBD1 (6 bases). What was sequenced was naive CD4+ T cells from PBMCs. Subset noted: CD45RA+ positively selected. CDR3 in amino acids: CASSYRVRDNEQFF. In nucleotides, the CDR3 is TGTGCCAGCAGCTACAGGGTCAGGGACAATGAGCAGTTCTTC.